A single TCR beta chain is shown here with its context. The entry originates in a study of blood T cell repertoires in COVID-19. From germline, CDR1 is MNHEY and CDR2 SVGAGI. V lost 6 bases and J lost 0, with 9 bases in between. The CDR3 extends over 13 amino acids. Only in-frame clones appear in the TCRdb table, and some are missing; sequencing was by immunoSEQ multiplex PCR. The table records some 300,000 clones, about nine tenths of them present only once. The TCR comes from a woman in her forties or fifties who had been exposed to COVID-19. The chain links TRBV6-5 to TRBJ2-7, with no clear D. Sequencing input: PBMCs or T cells enriched from blood (not recorded which). The CDR3 here is CASSAGFSYEQYF. As DNA, the CDR3 is TGTGCCAGCAGCGCCGGTTTCTCCTACGAGCAGTACTTC.